Presented here are 32 T cell receptor beta chains from one specimen sequenced in a study of vaccination and CD4 T cells after COVID-19 (dated by TCRdb to 2021 to 2024). This specimen's treatment or condition label, interpreted: approximately nine-day PBMC culture with coronavirus spike peptide pools or control peptides (ViraFEST assay). To prepare the library, PCR was applied. These reads were obtained on an Illumina iSeq 100. DNA from cultured CD4+ T cells was subjected to TCR sequencing with the Oncomine TCR Beta short-read assay at the Johns Hopkins FTIC core. Through fastp at Q25 and MiXCR, TCRdb rebuilt clones from the public reads, retaining in-frame beta chains. CDR3 protein duplicates are merged, each entry listing the most common genes and DNA. The sample records 2,000 to 3,000 distinct CDR3 sequences, 20% to 30% of which are singletons. About 50% of the sample rests with the top ten. Their specific antigens are unknown.

The input for sequencing was CD4+ T cells from blood, cultured in vitro, taken after SARS-CoV-2 vaccination. These receptor sequences come from a human donor who had recovered from COVID-19.

V is TRBV27 and J is TRBJ2-3; D unresolved. Germline CDR1 reads MNHEY; CDR2 reads SMNVEV (reference sequence). Trimming took off 7 bases at V and 2 bases at J, with 10 bases between the two ends. This CDR3 contains 13 residues. The CDR3 nucleotides are TGTGCCAGCATCTCCCCGATCACAGATACGCAGTATTTT. Its protein is CASISPITDTQYF.

This chain joins TRBV6-1 and TRBJ2-3, with D unclear. Trimming pared 1 base from V and 5 bases from J, leaving 13 bases between. Germline loops: CDR1 MNHNS, CDR2 SASEGT. There are 15 residues in the CDR3. The chain's CDR3 is CASSEGKYSGDTQYF. The DNA for the CDR3 is TGTGCCAGCAGTGAAGGAAAGTACTCCGGAGATACGCAGTATTTT.

The chain recombines TRBV28 with TRBJ1-6; the D gene is possibly TRBD1 (5 bases). Trimming took off 3 bases at V and 9 bases at J, with 15 bases between the two ends. The germline V gene has CDR1 MDHEN and CDR2 SYDVKM. The CDR3 runs to 15 residues. CDR3 coding DNA: TGTGCCAGCAGTTTTGGAGGGGCCGGGGGTTCACCCCTCCACTTT. Translation: CASSFGGAGGSPLHF.

The gene calls are TRBV11-3 and TRBJ1-1, with unresolved D. CDR3 size: 13 residues. Trimming left V 0 bases short and J 4 bases short, with 6 bases between. CDR1 SGHNT and CDR2 YENEEA come from the germline V gene. CDR3 amino acids: CASSLDVGTEAFF. The DNA for the CDR3 is TGTGCCAGCAGCTTAGATGTGGGCACTGAAGCTTTCTTT.

This clonotype was detected a few times. This chain joins TRBV6-4 and TRBJ2-3, with 12 bases identical to TRBD2. Germline CDR1 reads MRHNA; CDR2 reads SNTAGT. V gave up 5 bases and J gave up 0 bases; unmatched junction bases: 3. CDR3 length: 16 residues. The CDR3 coding sequence is TGTGCCAGCAGTCTGACTAGCGGGGGAAGCACAGATACGCAGTATTTT. The encoded protein is CASSLTSGGSTDTQYF.

This clonotype came up a few times. The V gene is TRBV7-9, the J gene TRBJ2-1, with TRBD2 matching over 8 bases. The CDR3 totals 15 residues. With 5 bases clipped from V and 6 bases from J, the junction kept 9 bases outside the gene matches. The germline V gene has CDR1 SEHNR and CDR2 FQNEAQ (reference sequence). CDR3 sequence reads: CASSPPFRGGNEQFF. The CDR3 DNA follows: TGTGCCAGCAGCCCTCCCTTCCGGGGGGGCAATGAGCAGTTCTTC.

This clonotype has just one count. The CDR3 spells CASSRTQDSTDTQYF. The CDR3 bases are TGTGCCAGCTCAAGGACCCAGGACAGCACAGATACGCAGTATTTT. This chain joins TRBV18 and TRBJ2-3; no firm D call. From germline, CDR1 is KGHSH and CDR2 LQKENI. This CDR3 comprises 15 residues. The ends were cut back, 5 bases at V and 0 bases at J, with 12 bases in the middle.

In its sample, this clonotype is medium-sized. The chain links TRBV20-1 to TRBJ1-6; D is uncertain. Per germline, CDR1 DFQATT and CDR2 SNEGSKA (reference sequence). This CDR3 contains 13 residues. V was pared by 0 bases and J by 8 bases, with 8 bases between. CDR3 sequence (DNA): TGCAGTGCTAGAGACCAACAGCATTCACCCCTCCACTTT. Its protein is CSARDQQHSPLHF.

V and J are TRBV4-3 and TRBJ1-2, with TRBD1 identical over 8 bases. The CDR3 has 17 residues. V lost 3 bases to trimming and J lost 4 bases; unmatched junction nucleotides: 13. Looked up from germline, CDR1 is LGHNA and CDR2 is YSLEER. CDR3 in DNA: TGCGCCAGCAGCCACCAAGGGAGGGAAGACAGGGGCTATGGCTACACCTTC. Amino acid sequence: CASSHQGREDRGYGYTF.

The sample holds a few counts of this clonotype. The gene calls are TRBV7-2 and TRBJ1-3, with D uncertain. Per germline, CDR1 SGHTA and CDR2 FQGNSA. The V end was cut by 5 bases, the J end by 4 bases, with 9 bases between. There are 13 residues in the CDR3. The CDR3 loop reads CASSTDRGNTIYF. The CDR3 DNA reads TGTGCCAGCAGCACGGATAGAGGAAACACCATATATTTT.

This clonotype was counted only a few times. The rearrangement links TRBV20-1 to TRBJ2-1; tentatively, D is TRBD1 or TRBD2 (5 bases each). Germline V gives CDR1 DFQATT, CDR2 SNEGSKA (reference sequence). V dropped 1 base and J dropped 5 bases, with 18 bases sitting between them. The CDR3 loop spans 16 amino acids. The CDR3 nucleotides read TGCAGTGCTAGAGGGTATGGGGGTAGGTCCCACAATGAGCAGTTCTTC. Protein: CSARGYGGRSHNEQFF.

The gene calls are TRBV6-2 or TRBV6-3 and TRBJ2-7, with unresolved D. This CDR3 is 12 amino acids long. V shed 3 bases and J shed 5 bases, with 8 bases lying between them. The V gene's germline CDR1 is MNHEY and CDR2 SVGEGT. CDR3 in DNA: TGTGCCAGCAGTTATAACGCGGACGAGCAGTACTTC. Its translation: CASSYNADEQYF.

This chain uses TRBV28 with TRBJ1-2; D call uncertain. The ends were cut back, 3 bases at V and 2 bases at J, with 7 bases in the middle. Germline CDR1 is MDHEN and CDR2 is SYDVKM. There are 13 residues in the CDR3. The chain's CDR3 is CASSFPGNYGYTF. For the CDR3, the DNA is TGTGCCAGCAGTTTTCCGGGGAACTATGGCTACACCTTC.

The J gene is TRBJ1-2, the V gene TRBV6-2 or TRBV6-3, with unresolved D. The germline V gene has CDR1 MNHEY and CDR2 SVGEGT. The CDR3 contains 12 residues. Trimming took 7 bases from V and 4 from J, leaving 10 bases between them. As DNA, the CDR3 is TGTGCCAGCACCACGGGAGGCTATGGCTACACCTTC. It encodes CASTTGGYGYTF.

This clonotype is labeled as large. This chain joins TRBV7-2 and TRBJ2-3; D is undetermined. This CDR3 region has 12 residues. Germline V gene sequence: CDR1 SGHTA, CDR2 FQGNSA. The V and J ends lost 6 bases and 4 bases respectively, with 8 bases between them. The DNA for the CDR3 is TGTGCCAGCAGGGCCGGGCCAGATACGCAGTATTTT. Its translation is CASRAGPDTQYF.

This clonotype has a handful of counts. The V and J genes are TRBV7-8 and TRBJ1-6; no clear D. V was clipped by 1 base and J by 9 bases, with 13 bases between them. The CDR3 extends over 15 amino acids. Germline values: CDR1 SGHVS, CDR2 FQNEAQ. The CDR3 DNA follows: TGTGCCAGCAGCTTAGGGCTGTCGGGTGGTTCACCCCTCCACTTT. Residues: CASSLGLSGGSPLHF.

The chain is built from TRBV7-9 and TRBJ2-2, with 9 bases that match TRBD1. The CDR3 runs to 18 residues. With 6 bases clipped from V and 1 base from J, the junction kept 12 bases outside the gene matches. Germline V gene lookup returns CDR1 SEHNR and CDR2 FQNEAQ (reference sequence). Here the CDR3 reads CASSSSHGTGLNTGELFF. Written as DNA, the CDR3 is TGTGCCAGCAGTTCATCACATGGGACAGGGCTGAACACCGGGGAGCTGTTTTTT.

By sample fraction, this clonotype is medium-sized. The V call is TRBV7-6, the J call TRBJ2-7; perhaps TRBD2 as D (7 bases). Trimming pared 5 bases from V and 6 bases from J, leaving 17 bases between. Looked up from germline, CDR1 is SGHVS and CDR2 is FNYEAQ. This CDR3 is 14 amino acids long. The CDR3 is CASSPRQGRGEQYF. CDR3 bases: TGTGCCAGCAGCCCCCGCCAGGGGAGGGGCGAGCAGTACTTC.

The chain uses TRBV19 and TRBJ1-5; weak D call: TRBD1 (5 bases). Trimming cost V 5 bases and J 3 bases, with 17 bases left between them. This CDR3 contains 16 residues. CDR1 is LNHDA, CDR2 SQIVND, per germline (reference sequence). The CDR3 DNA sequence: TGTGCCAGTAGTCCGAACCTGGGGGGATCCAATCAGCCCCAGCATTTT. Translation gives CASSPNLGGSNQPQHF.

In its sample, this clonotype was seen a few times. The chain combines TRBV7-6 with TRBJ2-3; no firm D call. This CDR3 contains 16 residues. Germline CDR1 SGHVS, CDR2 FNYEAQ. Trimming cost V 1 base and J 2 bases, with 13 bases left between them. Here the CDR3 reads CASSLGGRTSTDTQYF. CDR3 DNA: TGTGCCAGCAGCTTAGGTGGCAGGACCTCCACAGATACGCAGTATTTT.

The chain joins TRBV6-2 or TRBV6-3 to TRBJ2-1; D gene uncertain. The germline V gene encodes CDR1 MNHEY and CDR2 SVGEGT. CDR3 length: 14 amino acids. V was clipped by 4 bases and J by 6 bases, with 13 bases between them. As DNA, the CDR3 is TGTGCCAGCAGTTCTCAACTCCTGAGCAATGAGCAGTTCTTC. As protein: CASSSQLLSNEQFF.

CDR3 sequence: CASNQRGDTDTQYF. CDR3 bases: TGTGCCAGTAATCAGCGGGGGGACACAGATACGCAGTATTTT. V is TRBV19 and J is TRBJ2-3; 9 bases match TRBD2. CDR1 is LNHDA, CDR2 SQIVND, per germline (reference sequence). With V trimmed by 7 bases and J by 2 bases, 4 bases remained unmatched. The length of the CDR3 is 14 residues.

The gene calls are TRBV7-2 and TRBJ1-5; no firm D call. Trimming pared 3 bases from V and 5 bases from J, leaving 5 bases between. Germline CDR1 is SGHTA and CDR2 is FQGNSA. This CDR3 is 12 amino acids long. CDR3 nucleotides: TGTGCCAGCAGCTTTGGGGATCAGCCCCAGCATTTT. Translation gives CASSFGDQPQHF.

The rearrangement links TRBV7-2 to TRBJ2-2; a weak D match, TRBD2 (6 bases). The CDR3 consists of 14 residues. The germline V and J ends were trimmed by 5 bases and 4 bases, with 11 bases remaining between them. CDR1 is SGHTA and CDR2 is FQGNSA in the germline V gene. This CDR3 reads CASSLAGGTGELFF. CDR3 DNA: TGTGCCAGCAGCCTCGCCGGGGGCACCGGGGAGCTGTTTTTT. The full variable domain, its missing parts supplied by reference TRBV7-2 and TRBJ2-2, is GAGVSQSPSNKVTEKGKDVELRCDPISGHTALYWYRQSLGQGLEFLIYFQGNSAPDKSGLPSDRFSAERTGGSVSTLTIQRTQQEDSAVYLCASSLAGGTGELFFGEGSRLTVL.

This clonotype is medium-sized in the sample. The chain carries TRBV7-3 and TRBJ2-7; D is unresolved. Germline V gives CDR1 SGHTA, CDR2 FQGTGA. The CDR3 is 12 residues long. The V gene lost 3 bases and the J gene lost 7 bases, with 10 bases spanning the gap. The CDR3 region is CASSLGYGEQYF. The CDR3 DNA reads TGTGCCAGCAGCTTGGGCTATGGAGAGCAGTACTTC. The variable domain in full, completed from reference TRBV7-3 and TRBJ2-7, reads GAGVSQTPSNKVTEKGKYVELRCDPISGHTALYWYRQSLGQGPEFLIYFQGTGAADDSGLPNDRFFAVRPEGSVSTLKIQRTERGDSAVYLCASSLGYGEQYFGPGTRLTVT.

V gene TRBV29-1 combines with J gene TRBJ2-7, with D possibly being TRBD1 (5 bases). The CDR3 extends over 12 amino acids. Between the trimmed V and J ends, which lost 7 bases and 0 bases, there was a span of 10 bases. Looked up from germline, CDR1 is SQVTM and CDR2 is ANQGSEA. The CDR3 bases are TGCAGCGGGACACTTAGCTCCTACGAGCAGTACTTC. It specifies CSGTLSSYEQYF.

The table lists this clonotype with a few counts. The J gene is TRBJ1-6, the V gene TRBV5-4, with TRBD1 matching 8 bases. With 4 bases clipped from V and 7 bases from J, the junction kept 4 bases outside the gene matches. The CDR3 runs 14 residues. CDR1 and CDR2 (germline): SGHNT, YYREEE (reference sequence). The CDR3 DNA is TGTGCCAGCAGCCGAGGACAGGGAAATTCACCCCTCCACTTT. Its protein is CASSRGQGNSPLHF.

This clonotype is labeled medium-sized. The chain employs TRBV7-2 and TRBJ2-1; no reliable D call. V gave up 5 bases and J gave up 10 bases, with 15 bases separating them. Germline values: CDR1 SGHTA, CDR2 FQGNSA. This CDR3 has 13 residues. The CDR3 DNA reads TGTGCCAGCAGCCTGACCCCTGGGGTAGAGCAGTTCTTC. It specifies CASSLTPGVEQFF.

This clonotype has more than one count but fewer than ten. J is TRBJ1-1 and V is TRBV6-5; D remains ambiguous. The CDR3 extends over 13 amino acids. V was pared by 2 bases and J by 1 base, with 5 bases between. Germline V gene sequence: CDR1 MNHEY, CDR2 SVGAGI. CDR3 sequence reads: CASSYARNTEAFF. CDR3 DNA: TGTGCCAGCAGTTACGCCAGGAACACTGAAGCTTTCTTT.

The V call is TRBV6-5, the J call TRBJ1-1, with D hard to call. Germline lookup yields CDR1 MNHEY and CDR2 SVGAGI. The CDR3 contains 14 residues. Trimming cost V 4 bases and J 0 bases, with 9 bases left between them. The CDR3 sequence is CASSSSTVNTEAFF. CDR3 DNA sequence: TGTGCCAGCAGTTCTAGTACAGTGAACACTGAAGCTTTCTTT.

This clonotype is medium-sized (0.01 to 0.1%) by share. The chain joins TRBV20-1 to TRBJ2-5, with 9 positions matching TRBD2. The V gene end was trimmed by 0 bases and the J gene end by 7 bases; junction bases not matched to a gene: 12. Germline V gene data show CDR1 as DFQATT and CDR2 as SNEGSKA (reference sequence). The CDR3 is made up of 16 amino acids. The CDR3 DNA reads as TGCAGTGCTAGAGATGATAGGGCGGGGGGGCTGGGGACCCAGTACTTC. Translating it yields CSARDDRAGGLGTQYF.

The CDR3 DNA is TGTGCCAGCAGTCGACAGGGACTTGATTCACCCCTCCACTTT. Translation: CASSRQGLDSPLHF. The J gene is TRBJ1-6, the V gene TRBV6-1; 7 nucleotides line up with TRBD1. This CDR3 has 14 residues. CDR1 is MNHNS and CDR2 is SASEGT in the germline V gene. The junction had 6 bases not matched to a gene; V was cut back by 5 bases and J by 8 bases.